This T cell receptor beta chain was observed in a study of Ad26.COV2.S vaccination and SARS-CoV-2 variants. Trimming left V 6 bases short and J 2 bases short, with 13 bases between. The CDR3 extends over 14 amino acids. Looked up from germline, CDR1 is SNHLY and CDR2 is FYNNEI. Measured with immunoSEQ multiplex PCR; TCRdb has only the in-frame clones, and not every one. The data show about 680,000 clones, with 89% seen just once and approximately 1.5% held by the top ten. Findings of the study overall: Placebo and vaccine recipients had non-spike TCR breadth that was similar. Assessments of TCR breadth and depth may have underestimated the total T cell responses. Vaccinees showed greater spike-specific TCR breadth than placebo recipients.

As to this clone: The target antigen is unknown.

Treatment described: roughly 20 received Ad26.COV2.S at low or high dose, single or two shots; several received placebo; per-sample allocation not given. Samples came from day 63 after the first vaccine or placebo injection. In Boston, the donor was an adult between 18-55 years of age. The material was peripheral blood, obtained in a trial of Ad26.COV2.S vaccine versus placebo. This TCR derives from a person between 18 and 60 years old who received the Ad26.COV2.S COVID-19 vaccine or a placebo. The chain is built from TRBV2 and TRBJ1-1; tentative D call: TRBD1 (5 bases). This chain's CDR3 is CASRMGRGNTEAFF. The CDR3 nucleotides read TGTGCCAGCAGGATGGGGAGGGGAAACACTGAAGCTTTCTTT.